This T cell receptor (beta chain) was identified in a study of blood T cell repertoires in COVID-19. This clone was counted once. In the study's own analysis: Amplification of reference gene primers provided the estimated nucleated cell counts. Sequencing was performed with immunoSEQ multiplex PCR; in TCRdb, only in-frame clones are kept and a portion is missing. That table is the source of V, J and clone size, and D and trimming were worked out from the DNA. The sample lists 250,000 or so clones; 89% were seen once. The origin of this receptor is a middle-aged woman who had recovered from COVID-19. Source material: peripheral blood.

CDR3 DNA sequence: TGTGCCACCAGCCCCCCCACAGGGTCTGGGGCCAACGTCCTGACTTTC. As protein: CATSPPTGSGANVLTF. The chain has TRBV24-1 and TRBJ2-6, with a weak D call TRBD1 (6 bases). The CDR3 totals 16 residues. The V end lost 7 bases, the J end lost 1 base, and 13 bases lay between the germline ends. Per the germline V gene, CDR1 is KGHDR and CDR2 is SFDVKD.